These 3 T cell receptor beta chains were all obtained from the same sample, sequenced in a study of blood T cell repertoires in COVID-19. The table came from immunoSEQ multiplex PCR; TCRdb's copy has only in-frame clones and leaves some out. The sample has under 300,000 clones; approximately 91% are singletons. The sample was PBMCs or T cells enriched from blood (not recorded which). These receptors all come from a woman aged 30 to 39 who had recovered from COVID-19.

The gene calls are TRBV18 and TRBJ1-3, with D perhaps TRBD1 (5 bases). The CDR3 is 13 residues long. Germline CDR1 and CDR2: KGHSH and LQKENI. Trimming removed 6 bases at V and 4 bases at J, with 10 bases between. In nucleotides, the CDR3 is TGTGCCAGCTCGGCTTACAGGGGAAACACCATATATTTT. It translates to CASSAYRGNTIYF.

The CDR3 spells CASSPSWGRETQYF. CDR3 nucleotide sequence: TGTGCCAGCAGCCCGTCGTGGGGGCGGGAGACCCAGTACTTC. This chain connects TRBV3-1 (or the pseudogene TRBV3-2) to TRBJ2-5; the D gene is possibly TRBD1 (6 bases). With 4 bases removed from V and 5 bases from J, the gap between germline ends came to 14 bases. The CDR3 is 14 amino acids. Germline V gene data show CDR1 as LGHDT and CDR2 as YNNKEL (reference sequence).

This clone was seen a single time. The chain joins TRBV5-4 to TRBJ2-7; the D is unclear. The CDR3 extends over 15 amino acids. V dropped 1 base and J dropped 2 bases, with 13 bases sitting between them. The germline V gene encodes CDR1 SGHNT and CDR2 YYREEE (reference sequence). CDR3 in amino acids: CASSLKQKLTYEQYF. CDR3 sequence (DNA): TGTGCCAGCAGCTTGAAACAGAAACTTACCTACGAGCAGTACTTC.